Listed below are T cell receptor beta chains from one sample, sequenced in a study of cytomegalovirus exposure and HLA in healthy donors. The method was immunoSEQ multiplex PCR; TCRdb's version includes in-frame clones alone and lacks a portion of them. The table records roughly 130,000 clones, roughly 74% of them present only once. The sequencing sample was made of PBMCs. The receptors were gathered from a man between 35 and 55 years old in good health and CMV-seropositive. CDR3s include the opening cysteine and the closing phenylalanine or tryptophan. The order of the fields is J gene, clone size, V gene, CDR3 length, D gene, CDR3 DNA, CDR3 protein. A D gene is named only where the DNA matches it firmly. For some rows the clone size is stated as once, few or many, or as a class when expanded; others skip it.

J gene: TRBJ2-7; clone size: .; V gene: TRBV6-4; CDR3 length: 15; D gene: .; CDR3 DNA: TGTGCCAGCAGTTCGCGGACAAGGGCCCCCTACGAGCAGTACTTC; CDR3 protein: CASSSRTRAPYEQYF
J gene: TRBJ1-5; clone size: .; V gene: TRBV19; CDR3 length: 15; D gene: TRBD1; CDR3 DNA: TGTGCCAGTACCTTCGGGACAGGGGGCGGTCAGCCCCAGCATTTT; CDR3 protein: CASTFGTGGGQPQHF
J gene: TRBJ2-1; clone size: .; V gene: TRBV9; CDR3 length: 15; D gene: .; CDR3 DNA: TGTGCCAGCAGCCTCTGGGGGGGCCCAGGCAATGAGCAGTTCTTC; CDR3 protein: CASSLWGGPGNEQFF
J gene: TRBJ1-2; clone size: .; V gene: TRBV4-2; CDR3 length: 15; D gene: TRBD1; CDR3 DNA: TGTGCCAGCAGCCAAACGGGACAGACTTCGGAGGGCTACACCTTC; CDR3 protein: CASSQTGQTSEGYTF
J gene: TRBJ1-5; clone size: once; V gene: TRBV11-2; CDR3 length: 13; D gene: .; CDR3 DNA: TGTGCCAGCAGCCCGGAGGGCAATCAGCCCCAGCATTTT; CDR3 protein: CASSPEGNQPQHF
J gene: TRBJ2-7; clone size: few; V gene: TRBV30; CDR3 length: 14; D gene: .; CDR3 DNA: TGTGCCTGGAGTCCCCCCCCGCGCGGCCTCGAGCAGTACTTC; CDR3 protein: CAWSPPPRGLEQYF
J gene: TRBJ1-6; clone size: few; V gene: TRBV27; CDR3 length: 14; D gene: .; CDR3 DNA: TGTGCCAGCAGTCAGGGCTCCTATAATTCACCCCTCCACTTT; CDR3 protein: CASSQGSYNSPLHF
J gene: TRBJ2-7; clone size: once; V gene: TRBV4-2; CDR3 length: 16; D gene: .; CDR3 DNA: TGTGCCAGCAGCCCCGGGGACACCCTTAACTCCTACGAGCAGTACTTC; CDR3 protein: CASSPGDTLNSYEQYF
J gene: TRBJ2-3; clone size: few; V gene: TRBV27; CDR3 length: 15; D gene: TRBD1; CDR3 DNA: TGTGCCAGCAGAGGGGACAGGCTGGTCACAGATACGCAGTATTTT; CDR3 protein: CASRGDRLVTDTQYF
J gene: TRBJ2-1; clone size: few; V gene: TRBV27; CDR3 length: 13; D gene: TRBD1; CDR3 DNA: TGTGCCAGCGGCCCAGACAGGGTTAATGAGCAGTTCTTC; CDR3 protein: CASGPDRVNEQFF
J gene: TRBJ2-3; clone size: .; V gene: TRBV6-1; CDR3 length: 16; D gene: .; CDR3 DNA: TGTGCCAGCAGTGATCGGGGGACCTCGGGAACAGATACGCAGTATTTT; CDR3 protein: CASSDRGTSGTDTQYF
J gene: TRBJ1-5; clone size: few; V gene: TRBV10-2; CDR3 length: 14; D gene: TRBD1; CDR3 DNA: TGCGCCAGCAGGGAGGGACAGGGGGCTAGGACCCAGCATTTT; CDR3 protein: CASREGQGARTQHF
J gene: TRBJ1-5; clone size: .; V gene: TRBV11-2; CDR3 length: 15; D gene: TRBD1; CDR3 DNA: TGTGCCAGCAGCTCCGGGACAGGGCGAAGTCAGCCCCAGCATTTT; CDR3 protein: CASSSGTGRSQPQHF
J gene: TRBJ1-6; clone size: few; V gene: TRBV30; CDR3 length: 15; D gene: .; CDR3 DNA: TGTGCCTGGGGGGGAGGAAGCTCCTATAATTCACCCCTCCACTTT; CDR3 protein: CAWGGGSSYNSPLHF
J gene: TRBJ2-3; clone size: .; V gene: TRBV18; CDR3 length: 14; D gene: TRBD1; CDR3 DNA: TGTGCCAGCTCACCGGGACAGCTGGGAGATACGCAGTATTTT; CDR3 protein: CASSPGQLGDTQYF
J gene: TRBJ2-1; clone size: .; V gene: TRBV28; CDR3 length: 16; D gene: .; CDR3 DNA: TGTGCCAGCAGATCCATGGAGGCCAAGGCCTACAATGAGCAGTTCTTC; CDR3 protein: CASRSMEAKAYNEQFF
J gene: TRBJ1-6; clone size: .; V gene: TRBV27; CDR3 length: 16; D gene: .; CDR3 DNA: TGTGCCAGCAGTCTTTCGCGGCACGTTACTAATTCACCCCTCCACTTT; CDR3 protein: CASSLSRHVTNSPLHF
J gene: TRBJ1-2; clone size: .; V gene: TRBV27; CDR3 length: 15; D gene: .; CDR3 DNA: TGTGCCAGCAGGGGCGAGACGGGGGGACTGGGAGGCTACACCTTC; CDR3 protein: CASRGETGGLGGYTF
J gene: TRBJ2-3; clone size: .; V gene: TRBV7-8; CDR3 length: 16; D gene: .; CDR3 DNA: TGTGCCAGCAGCCGTGCGGAGGGCGAGAGCACAGATACGCAGTATTTT; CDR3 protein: CASSRAEGESTDTQYF
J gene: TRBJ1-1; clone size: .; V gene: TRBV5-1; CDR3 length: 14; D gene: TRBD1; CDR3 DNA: TGCGCCAGCAGCTGGACAGGGGGAAACACTGAAGCTTTCTTT; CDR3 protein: CASSWTGGNTEAFF
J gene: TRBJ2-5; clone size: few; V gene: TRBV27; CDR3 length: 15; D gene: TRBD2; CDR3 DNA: TGTGCCAGCAGTTCCTTCACTAGCGCCCAAGAGACCCAGTACTTC; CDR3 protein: CASSSFTSAQETQYF
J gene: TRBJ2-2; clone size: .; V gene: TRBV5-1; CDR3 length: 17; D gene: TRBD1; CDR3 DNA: TGCGCCAGCAGCCCAATAGACAGGGGGCGTAACACCGGGGAGCTGTTTTTT; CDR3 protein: CASSPIDRGRNTGELFF
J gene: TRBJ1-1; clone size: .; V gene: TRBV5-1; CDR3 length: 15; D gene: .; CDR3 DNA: TGCGCCAGCAGCTTGGAAGGGGAACTGAACACTGAAGCTTTCTTT; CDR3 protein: CASSLEGELNTEAFF
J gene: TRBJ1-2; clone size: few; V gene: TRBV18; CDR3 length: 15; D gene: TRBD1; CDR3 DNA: TGTGCCAGCTCACGTGGGACAGGGAATAACTATGGCTACACCTTC; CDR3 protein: CASSRGTGNNYGYTF
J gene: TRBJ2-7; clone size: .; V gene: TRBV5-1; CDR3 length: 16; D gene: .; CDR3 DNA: TGCGCCAGCAGCTTGGTGGTTACAGGGGCGGGGTACGAGCAGTACTTC; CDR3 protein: CASSLVVTGAGYEQYF
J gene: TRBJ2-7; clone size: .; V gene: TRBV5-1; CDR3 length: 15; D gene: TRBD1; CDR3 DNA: TGCGCCAGCAGCTTCCATTGGACAGGAGGTGGCGAGCAGTACTTC; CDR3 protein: CASSFHWTGGGEQYF
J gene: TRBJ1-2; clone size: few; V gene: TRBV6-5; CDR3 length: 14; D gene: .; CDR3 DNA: TGTGCCACCAAAAAGCACCAGGGGAACTATGGCTACACCTTC; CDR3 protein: CATKKHQGNYGYTF
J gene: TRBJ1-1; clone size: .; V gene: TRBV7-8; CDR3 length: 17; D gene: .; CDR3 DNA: TGTGCCAGCACCCTTTCTGTGGGGGCCTCTCCTAACACTGAAGCTTTCTTT; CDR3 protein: CASTLSVGASPNTEAFF
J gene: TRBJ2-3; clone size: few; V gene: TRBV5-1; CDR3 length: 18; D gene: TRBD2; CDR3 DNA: TGCGCCAGCTCATCCCGAACTAGCGGGGGGGCGGGTAAAGATACGCAGTATTTT; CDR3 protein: CASSSRTSGGAGKDTQYF
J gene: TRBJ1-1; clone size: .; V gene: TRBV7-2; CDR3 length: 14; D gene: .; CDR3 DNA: TGTGCCAGCAGCTTGGACAGCTTTTCTGGGGAAGCTTTCTTT; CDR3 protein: CASSLDSFSGEAFF
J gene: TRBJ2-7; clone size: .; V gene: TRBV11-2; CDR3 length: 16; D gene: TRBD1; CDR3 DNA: TGTGCCAGCAGCTTAGACCCCCGGACAGGGTCCTACGAGCAGTACTTC; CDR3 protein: CASSLDPRTGSYEQYF
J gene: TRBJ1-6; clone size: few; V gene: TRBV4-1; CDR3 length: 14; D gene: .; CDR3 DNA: TGCGCCAGCAGCCAAGGGGGGCGGAATTCACCCCTCCACTTT; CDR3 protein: CASSQGGRNSPLHF
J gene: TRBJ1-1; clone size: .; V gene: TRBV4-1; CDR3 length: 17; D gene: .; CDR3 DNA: TGCGCCAGCAGCTCTCGCGGAGGGGCAACGTCGGGAACTGAAGCTTTCTTT; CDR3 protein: CASSSRGGATSGTEAFF
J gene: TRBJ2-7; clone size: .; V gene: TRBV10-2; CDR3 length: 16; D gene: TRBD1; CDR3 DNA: TGCGCCAGCAGTGATTCCTTGGACAGGGGGCGGTACGAGCAGTACTTC; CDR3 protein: CASSDSLDRGRYEQYF
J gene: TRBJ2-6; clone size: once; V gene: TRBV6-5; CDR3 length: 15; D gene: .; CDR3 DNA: TGTGCCAGCAGTTACGGGAGCTCTGGGGCCAACGTCCTGACTTTC; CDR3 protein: CASSYGSSGANVLTF
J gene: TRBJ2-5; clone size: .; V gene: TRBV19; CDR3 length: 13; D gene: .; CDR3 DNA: TGTGCCAGTAGTGTCTTTCTGCAAGAGACCCAGTACTTC; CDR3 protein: CASSVFLQETQYF
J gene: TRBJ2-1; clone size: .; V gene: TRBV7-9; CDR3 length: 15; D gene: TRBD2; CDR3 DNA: TGTGCCAGCAGCTTACTAGCGGGGGCATACAATGAGCAGTTCTTC; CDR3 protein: CASSLLAGAYNEQFF
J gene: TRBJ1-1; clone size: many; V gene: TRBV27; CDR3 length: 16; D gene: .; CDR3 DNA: TGTGCCAGCCGCCAGGGAGGGACCCTGGCGAGCACTGAAGCTTTCTTT; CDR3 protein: CASRQGGTLASTEAFF
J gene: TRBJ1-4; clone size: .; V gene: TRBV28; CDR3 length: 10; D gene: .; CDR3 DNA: TGTGCCAGCGGCTATGAAAAACTGTTTTTT; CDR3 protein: CASGYEKLFF
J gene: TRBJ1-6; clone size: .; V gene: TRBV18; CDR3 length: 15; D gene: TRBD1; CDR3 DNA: TGTGCCAGCTCACCAAAGGGGGCTTCGAATTCACCCCTCCACTTT; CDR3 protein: CASSPKGASNSPLHF
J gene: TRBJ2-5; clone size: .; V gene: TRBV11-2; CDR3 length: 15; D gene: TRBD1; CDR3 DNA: TGTGCCAGCAGACTAGTACGGGACAGGGGACAGACCCAGTACTTC; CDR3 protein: CASRLVRDRGQTQYF
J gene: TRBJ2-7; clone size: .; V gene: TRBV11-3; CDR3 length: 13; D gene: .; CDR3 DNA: TGTGCCAGCCCAAGAGACAGTATCTACGAGCAGTACTTC; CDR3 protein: CASPRDSIYEQYF
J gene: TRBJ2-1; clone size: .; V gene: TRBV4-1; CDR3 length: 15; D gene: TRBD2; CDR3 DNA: TGCGCCAGCAGCCTGCAGCGGGGGGCCGCCCATGAGCAGTTCTTC; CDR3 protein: CASSLQRGAAHEQFF